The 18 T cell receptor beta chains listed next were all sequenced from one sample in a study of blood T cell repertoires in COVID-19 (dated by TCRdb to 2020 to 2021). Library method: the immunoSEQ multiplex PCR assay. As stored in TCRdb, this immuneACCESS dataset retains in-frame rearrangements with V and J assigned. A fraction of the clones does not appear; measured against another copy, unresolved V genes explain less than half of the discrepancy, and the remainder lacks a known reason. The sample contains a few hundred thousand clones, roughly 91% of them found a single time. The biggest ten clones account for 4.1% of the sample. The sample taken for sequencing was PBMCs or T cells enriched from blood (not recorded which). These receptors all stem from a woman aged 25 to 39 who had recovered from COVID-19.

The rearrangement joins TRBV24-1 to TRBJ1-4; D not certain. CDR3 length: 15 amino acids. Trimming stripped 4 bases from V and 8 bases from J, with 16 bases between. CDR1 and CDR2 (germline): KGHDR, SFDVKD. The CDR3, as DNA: TGTGCCACCAGTGACCAAAGAGTCCCGGGAGAAAAACTGTTTTTT. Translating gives CATSDQRVPGEKLFF.

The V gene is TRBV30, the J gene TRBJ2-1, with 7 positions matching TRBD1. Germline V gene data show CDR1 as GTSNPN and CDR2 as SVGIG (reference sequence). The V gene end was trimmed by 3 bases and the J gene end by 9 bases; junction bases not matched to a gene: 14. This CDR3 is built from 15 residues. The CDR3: CAWRRGRVPFSEQFF. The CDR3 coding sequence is TGTGCCTGGAGAAGGGGGCGGGTGCCCTTCTCTGAGCAGTTCTTC.

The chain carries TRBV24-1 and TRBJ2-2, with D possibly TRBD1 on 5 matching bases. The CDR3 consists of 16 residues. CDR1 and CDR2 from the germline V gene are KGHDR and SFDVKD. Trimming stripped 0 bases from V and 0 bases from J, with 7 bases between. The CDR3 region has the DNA TGTGCCACCAGTGATTTGAGACAGTCGAACACCGGGGAGCTGTTTTTT. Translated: CATSDLRQSNTGELFF.

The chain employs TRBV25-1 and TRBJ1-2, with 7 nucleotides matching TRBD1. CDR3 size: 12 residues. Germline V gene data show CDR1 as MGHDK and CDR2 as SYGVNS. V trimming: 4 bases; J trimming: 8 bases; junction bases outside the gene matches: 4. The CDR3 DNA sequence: TGTGCCAGCAGTGTTCACAGGGGAGGCTACACCTTC. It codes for CASSVHRGGYTF.

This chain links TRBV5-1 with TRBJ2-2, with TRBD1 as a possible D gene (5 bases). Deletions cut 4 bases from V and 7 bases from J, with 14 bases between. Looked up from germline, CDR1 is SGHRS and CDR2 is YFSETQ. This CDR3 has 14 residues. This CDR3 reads CASSPVIGDGELFF. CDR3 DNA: TGCGCCAGCAGCCCGGTCATAGGGGACGGGGAGCTGTTTTTT.

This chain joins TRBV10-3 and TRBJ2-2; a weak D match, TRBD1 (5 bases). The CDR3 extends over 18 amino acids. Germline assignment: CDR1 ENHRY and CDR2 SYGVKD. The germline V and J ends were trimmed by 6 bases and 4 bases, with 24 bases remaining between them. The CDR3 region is CAIRTTNRLRGFTGELFF. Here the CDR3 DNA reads TGTGCCATCAGAACCACCAACAGGCTCAGAGGCTTCACCGGGGAGCTGTTTTTT.

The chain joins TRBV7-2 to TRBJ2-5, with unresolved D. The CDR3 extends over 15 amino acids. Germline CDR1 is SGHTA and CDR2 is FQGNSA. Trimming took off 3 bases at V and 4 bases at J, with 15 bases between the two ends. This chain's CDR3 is CASSLYSQPVETQYF. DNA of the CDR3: TGTGCCAGCAGCTTGTACAGCCAGCCCGTAGAGACCCAGTACTTC.

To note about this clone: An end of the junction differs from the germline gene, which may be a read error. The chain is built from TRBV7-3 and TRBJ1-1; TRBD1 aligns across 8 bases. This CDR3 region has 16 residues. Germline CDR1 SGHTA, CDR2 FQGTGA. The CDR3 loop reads CASSLTGGSGNTEAFF. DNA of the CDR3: TGTGCCAGCAGCCTAACAGGGGGATCGGGGAACACTGAAGCTTTCTTT.

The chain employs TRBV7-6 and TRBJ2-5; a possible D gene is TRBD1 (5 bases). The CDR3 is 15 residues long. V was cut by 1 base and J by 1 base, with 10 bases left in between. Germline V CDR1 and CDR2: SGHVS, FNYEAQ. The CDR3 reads CASSLVTDSQETQYF. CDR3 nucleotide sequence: TGTGCCAGCAGCTTAGTGACAGATAGCCAAGAGACCCAGTACTTC.

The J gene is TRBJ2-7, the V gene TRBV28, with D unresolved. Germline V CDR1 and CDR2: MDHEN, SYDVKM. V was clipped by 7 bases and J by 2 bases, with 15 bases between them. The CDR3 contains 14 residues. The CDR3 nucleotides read TGTGCCAGCATTTCCGTGGCCATCCCCTACGAGCAGTACTTC. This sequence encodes CASISVAIPYEQYF. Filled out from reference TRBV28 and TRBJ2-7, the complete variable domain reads DVKVTQSSRYLVKRTGEKVFLECVQDMDHENMFWYRQDPGLGLRLIYFSYDVKMKEKGDIPEGYSVSREKKERFSLILESASTNQTSMYLCASISVAIPYEQYFGPGTRLTVT.

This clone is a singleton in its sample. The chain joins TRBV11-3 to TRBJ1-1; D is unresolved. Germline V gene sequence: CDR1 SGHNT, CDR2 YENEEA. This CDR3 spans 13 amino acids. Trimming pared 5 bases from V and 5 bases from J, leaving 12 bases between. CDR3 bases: TGTGCCAGCAGCACTACTCATGGAACTGAAGCTTTCTTT. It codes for CASSTTHGTEAFF.

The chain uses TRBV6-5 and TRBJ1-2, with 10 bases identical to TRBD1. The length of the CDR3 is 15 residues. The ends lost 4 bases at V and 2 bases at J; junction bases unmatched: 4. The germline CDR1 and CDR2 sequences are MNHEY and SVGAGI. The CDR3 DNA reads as TGTGCCAGCAGTTCGACAGGGGGCGCGAACTATGGCTACACCTTC. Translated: CASSSTGGANYGYTF.

This chain's CDR3 is CASSFYRGIEAFF. In DNA, the CDR3 is TGTGCCAGCAGTTTTTACAGGGGGATTGAAGCTTTCTTT. The chain uses TRBV6-5 and TRBJ1-1; 8 bases line up with TRBD1. The CDR3 covers 13 residues. CDR1 is MNHEY, CDR2 SVGAGI, per germline. After removal of 4 bases from V and 7 bases from J, the junction contained 5 bases not matched to a gene.

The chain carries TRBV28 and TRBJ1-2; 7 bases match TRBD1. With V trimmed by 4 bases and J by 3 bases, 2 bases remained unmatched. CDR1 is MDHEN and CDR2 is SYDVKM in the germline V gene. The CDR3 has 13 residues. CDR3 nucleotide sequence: TGTGCCAGCAGTTCCGGACAGGACTATGGCTACACCTTC. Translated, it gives CASSSGQDYGYTF.

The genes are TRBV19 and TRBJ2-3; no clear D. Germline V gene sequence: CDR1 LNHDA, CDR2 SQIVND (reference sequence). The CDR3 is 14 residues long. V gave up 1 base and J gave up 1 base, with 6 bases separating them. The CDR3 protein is CASSIGLGTDTQYF. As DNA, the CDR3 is TGTGCCAGTAGTATAGGACTGGGCACAGATACGCAGTATTTT.

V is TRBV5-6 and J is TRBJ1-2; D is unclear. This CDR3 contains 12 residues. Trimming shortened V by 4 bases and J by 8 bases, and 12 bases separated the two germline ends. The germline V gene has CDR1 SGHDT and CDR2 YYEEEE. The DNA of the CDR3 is TGTGCCAGCAGCGCACCCCCGGGGGGCTACACCTTC. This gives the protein CASSAPPGGYTF.

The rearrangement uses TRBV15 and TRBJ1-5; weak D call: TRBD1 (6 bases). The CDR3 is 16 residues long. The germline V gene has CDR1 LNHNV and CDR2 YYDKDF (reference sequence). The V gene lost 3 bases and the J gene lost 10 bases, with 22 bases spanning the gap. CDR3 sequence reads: CATSRYRQDNISPQHF. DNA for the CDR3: TGTGCCACCAGCAGGTATAGACAGGACAATATCAGCCCCCAGCATTTT.

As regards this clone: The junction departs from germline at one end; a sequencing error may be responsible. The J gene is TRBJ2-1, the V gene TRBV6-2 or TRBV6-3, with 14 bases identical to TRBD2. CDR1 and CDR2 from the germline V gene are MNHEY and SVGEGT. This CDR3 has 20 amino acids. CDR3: CVSSYLGLAGERDSYNEQFF. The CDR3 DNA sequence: TGTGTCAGCAGTTACTTGGGACTAGCGGGAGAGAGGGACTCCTACAATGAGCAGTTCTTC.